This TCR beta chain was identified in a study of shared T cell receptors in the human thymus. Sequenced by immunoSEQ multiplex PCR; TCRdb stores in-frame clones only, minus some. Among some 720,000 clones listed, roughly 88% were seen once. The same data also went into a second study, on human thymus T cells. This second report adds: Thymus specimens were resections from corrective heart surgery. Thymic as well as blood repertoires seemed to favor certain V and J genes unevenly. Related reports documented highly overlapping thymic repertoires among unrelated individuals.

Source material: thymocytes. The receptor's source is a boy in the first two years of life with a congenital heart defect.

The CDR3: CASSLLGGPFSYEQYF. Written as DNA, the CDR3 is TGCGCCAGCAGTCTTTTAGGGGGACCCTTCTCCTACGAGCAGTACTTC. The chain couples TRBV23-1 to TRBJ2-7; D perhaps matches TRBD1 (6 bases). TRBV23-1 counts as an open reading frame of uncertain function. The CDR3 has 16 amino acids. V lost 4 bases to trimming and J lost 0 bases, with 16 bases between them.